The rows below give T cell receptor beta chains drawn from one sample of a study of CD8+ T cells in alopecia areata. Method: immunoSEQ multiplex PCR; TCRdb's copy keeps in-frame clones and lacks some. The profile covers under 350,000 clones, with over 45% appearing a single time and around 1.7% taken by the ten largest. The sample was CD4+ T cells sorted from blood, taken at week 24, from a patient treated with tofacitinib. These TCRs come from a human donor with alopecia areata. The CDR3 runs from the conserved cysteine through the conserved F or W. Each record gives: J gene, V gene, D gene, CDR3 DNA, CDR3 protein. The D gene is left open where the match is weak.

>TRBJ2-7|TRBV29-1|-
TGCAGCCTAAAAGCGGGCAGGGTGGGTGAGCAGTACTTC
CSLKAGRVGEQYF
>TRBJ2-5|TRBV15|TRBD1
TGTGCCACCAGCAACCGGGACAGGGGTTCAGAGACCCAGTACTTC
CATSNRDRGSETQYF
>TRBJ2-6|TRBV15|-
TGTGCCACCAGCAGAGAGTATACCCTCAGACAGGCGACTCTCTCTGGGGCCAACGTCCTGACTTTC
CATSREYTLRQATLSGANVLTF
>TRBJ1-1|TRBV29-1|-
TGCAGCGTTGGAAGTGATCGGACCGTTGAAGCTTTCTTT
CSVGSDRTVEAFF
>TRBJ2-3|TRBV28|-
TGTGCCAGCAGTTACATTTGGGATACGCAGTATTTT
CASSYIWDTQYF
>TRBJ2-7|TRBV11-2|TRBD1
TGTGCCAGCAGCACCTCCGGGACAGGGGGCCTCGAGCAGTACTTC
CASSTSGTGGLEQYF
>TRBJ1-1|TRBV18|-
TGTGCCAGCTCCAGCGTCCTGAACACTGAAGCTTTCTTT
CASSSVLNTEAFF
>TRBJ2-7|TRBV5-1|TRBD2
TGCGCCAGCAGGAGCGGGACTACGGTTTCCTACGAGCAGTACTTC
CASRSGTTVSYEQYF
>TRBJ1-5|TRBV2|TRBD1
TGTGCCAGCAGTGAATGGGACCGGACAGGGTGGCAGCCCCAGCATTTT
CASSEWDRTGWQPQHF
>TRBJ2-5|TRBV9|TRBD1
TGTGCCAGCAGCCACGGGACAGGGGGCGCGTTGTTAGAGACCCAGTACTTC
CASSHGTGGALLETQYF